Listed below are T cell receptor beta chains from one sample, sequenced in a study of glioma-infiltrating T cells. TCRdb processed the multiplex PCR reads anew with MiXCR; each CDR3 protein has one entry. Among under 130,000 distinct CDR3 sequences listed, about 28% were seen once. The sequencing sample was made of glioma tissue, nonneoplastic brain tissue, or PBMCs (not recorded which). Every receptor here comes from a human donor with low-grade glioma or glioblastoma, undergoing nonglioma brain surgery, or in good health (not recorded which). CDR3s include the opening cysteine and the closing phenylalanine or tryptophan. A D gene is named only where the DNA matches it firmly. Rows give clone size only sometimes, using once, few, many, or a class for an expanded clone.

CDR3 protein	CDR3 DNA	D gene	V gene	clone size	J gene
CATRLLAGGEQYF	TGTGCCACCCGGCTGCTAGCGGGGGGCGAGCAGTACTTC	TRBD2	TRBV12-3/TRBV12-4	-	TRBJ2-7
CASSRIGQGGPRAEAFF	TGCGCCAGCAGCCGCATAGGGCAGGGGGGCCCAAGGGCTGAAGCTTTCTTT	TRBD1	TRBV4-3	many	TRBJ1-1
CASSLGGEGTEAFF	TGTGCCAGCAGCTTAGGGGGGGAAGGCACTGAAGCTTTCTTT	-	TRBV7-9	many	TRBJ1-1
CASQESREETQYF	TGTGCCAGCCAAGAGTCCAGGGAAGAGACCCAGTACTTC	-	TRBV4-2	-	TRBJ2-5
CASTRPNNSPLHF	TGTGCCAGCACGAGACCGAATAATTCACCCCTCCACTTT	-	TRBV12-3/TRBV12-4	-	TRBJ1-6
CASSIRASYEKLFF	TGTGCCAGTAGTATTCGTGCCAGTTATGAAAAACTGTTTTTT	-	TRBV19	-	TRBJ1-4
CASSQLLGDAANYGYTF	TGCGCCAGCAGCCAACTTTTAGGGGACGCAGCTAACTATGGCTACACCTTC	-	TRBV4-1	many	TRBJ1-2
CASSFAVVLSNQPQNF	TGTGCCAGCAGTTTTGCGGTCGTGCTGAGCAATCAGCCCCAGAATTTT	-	TRBV28	-	TRBJ1-5
CASSSTAARGKLFF	TGTGCCAGCAGTTCGACAGCTGCTAGGGGAAAACTGTTTTTT	-	TRBV28	many	TRBJ1-4
CASSFSGRDTEAFF	TGTGCCAGCAGCTTTTCGGGGAGGGACACTGAAGCTTTCTTT	-	TRBV7-2	many	TRBJ1-1
CATSRDRAGVSTDTQYF	TGTGCCACCAGCAGAGATCGGGCAGGGGTCTCGACAGATACGCAGTATTTT	-	TRBV15	many	TRBJ2-3
CASSLLAVSTDTQYF	TGTGCCAGCAGCTTACTAGCGGTGAGCACAGATACGCAGTATTTT	TRBD2	TRBV7-3	many	TRBJ2-3
CASNRGRNSPLHF	TGTGCCAGCAACCGGGGACGTAATTCACCCCTCCACTTT	-	TRBV6-6	-	TRBJ1-6
CASTILYEQYF	TGTGCCAGCACTATACTCTACGAGCAGTACTTC	-	TRBV6-1	many	TRBJ2-7
CASRRDRGGYEQYF	TGTGCCAGCAGGAGGGACAGGGGAGGATACGAGCAGTACTTC	TRBD1	TRBV2	-	TRBJ2-7
CASSPERQESQYF	TGTGCCAGCTCACCAGAACGCCAAGAGAGCCAGTACTTC	-	TRBV18	-	TRBJ2-5
CASSYSSGDTQYF	TGCGCCAGCAGCTATTCCTCCGGGGATACGCAGTATTTT	-	TRBV5-1	many	TRBJ2-3
CASSPGGAGYEQYF	TGCGCCAGCAGCCCCGGGGGGGCAGGTTACGAGCAGTACTTC	TRBD2	TRBV4-1	-	TRBJ2-7
CASSMTSGGRDTSTDTQYF	TGTGCCAGCAGTATGACTAGCGGGGGCCGCGATACTAGCACAGATACGCAGTATTTT	TRBD2	TRBV12-3/TRBV12-4	-	TRBJ2-3
CASSYGTYTEAFF	TGTGCCAGCAGTTATGGGACTTACACTGAAGCTTTCTTT	-	TRBV6-2/TRBV6-3	many	TRBJ1-1
CASSQDGWQGNTEAFF	TGCGCCAGCAGCCAAGATGGATGGCAGGGGAACACTGAAGCTTTCTTT	-	TRBV4-3	many	TRBJ1-1
CSARTDLQETQYF	TGCAGCGCCCGAACCGACCTACAAGAGACCCAGTACTTC	-	TRBV29-1	few	TRBJ2-5
CASSQDTDYYGYTF	TGTGCCAGCAGCCAAGATACAGACTACTATGGCTACACCTTC	-	TRBV14	many	TRBJ1-2
CASSLSGGVVYEQYF	TGTGCCAGCAGCTTATCGGGCGGGGTTGTTTACGAGCAGTACTTC	-	TRBV7-8	few	TRBJ2-7
CASSPGGLDTQYF	TGTGCCAGCAGCCCCGGGGGGCTGGATACGCAGTATTTT	-	TRBV3-1	-	TRBJ2-3
CASSLGDRRNTEAFF	TGTGCCAGCAGCTTGGGGGACAGGAGAAACACTGAAGCTTTCTTT	TRBD1	TRBV5-4	many	TRBJ1-1
CASSLTGAQGTEAFF	TGTGCCAGCAGTCTGACAGGGGCGCAGGGCACTGAAGCTTTCTTT	TRBD1	TRBV12-3/TRBV12-4	few	TRBJ1-1